Described below is a single T cell receptor (beta chain) sequence and its context. In the original workflow: The authors estimated nucleated cell counts from reference gene primer amplification. Method: immunoSEQ multiplex PCR; TCRdb's copy keeps in-frame clones and lacks some. V and J calls plus clone size are reproduced from that table; the DNA served to infer D and trimming. The table includes over 75,000 clones, 75% to 90% detected once. This record comes from a study of blood T cell repertoires in COVID-19. The wider study: COVID-19 samples, acute and convalescent, were from the United States, Italy and Spain. Sources were T cells, B-cell-depleted T cells, or PBMCs; the material itself was cDNA or gDNA.

The CDR3 is made up of 15 amino acids. This TCR derives from an elderly woman with active COVID-19. The chain couples TRBV21-1 to TRBJ2-7; the D call of TRBD2 is as the table states it, not checked on the DNA. TRBV21-1 is a listed pseudogene. Sequencing was done on a sample of peripheral blood. As DNA, the CDR3 is TGTGCCAGCAGCAAAGACCGTAAGTTGATGAGCGAGCAGTACTTC. Protein: CASSKDRKLMSEQYF.